These 13 T cell receptor beta chains share one sample of origin, sequenced in a study of blood T cell repertoires in COVID-19. Assay used: immunoSEQ multiplex PCR; TCRdb lists only in-frame clones, some missing. Here the sample spans 300,000 to 450,000 clones, around 87% being singletons. The sample was peripheral blood. The receptors derive from a woman aged 25-40 years with COVID-19, enrolled during active disease.

This clone has a single count. The rearrangement uses TRBV28 and TRBJ1-1; D is perhaps TRBD1 (6 bases). Deletions cut 4 bases from V and 1 base from J, with 10 bases between. The CDR3 covers 14 residues. Germline-derived CDR1 and CDR2 are MDHEN and SYDVKM. CDR3 in DNA: TGTGCCAGCAGTTCGACAGGTAGGAACACTGAAGCTTTCTTT. It yields the protein CASSSTGRNTEAFF.

This chain uses TRBV30 with TRBJ1-5; D not certain. V was pared by 3 bases and J by 11 bases, with 23 bases between. CDR3 length equals 15 residues. CDR1 is GTSNPN, CDR2 SVGIG, per germline (reference sequence). The CDR3 loop reads CAWSVGPAGGRAQHF. The CDR3, as DNA: TGTGCCTGGAGCGTAGGGCCGGCGGGTGGTAGGGCCCAGCATTTT.

The chain carries TRBV7-8 and TRBJ1-5, with a tentative D call TRBD1 (5 bases). CDR1 SGHVS and CDR2 FQNEAQ come from the germline V gene. The CDR3 spans 16 residues. The V end was cut by 1 base, the J end by 6 bases, with 16 bases between. The CDR3 is CASSLGSRDRGQPQHF. CDR3 nucleotide sequence: TGTGCCAGCAGCTTAGGTAGCAGGGATAGAGGTCAGCCCCAGCATTTT.

This chain links TRBV19 with TRBJ2-1; D is perhaps TRBD2 (6 bases). The germline CDR1 and CDR2 sequences are LNHDA and SQIVND (reference sequence). V shed 3 bases and J shed 2 bases, with 11 bases lying between them. The CDR3 is 15 amino acids. CDR3 in DNA: TGTGCCAGTAGTATTTCGGGCGGGACCTACAATGAGCAGTTCTTC. Translated: CASSISGGTYNEQFF.

The gene calls are TRBV28 and TRBJ1-1, with D uncertain. Trimming pared 4 bases from V and 1 base from J, leaving 13 bases between. This CDR3 has 15 amino acids. Germline assignment: CDR1 MDHEN and CDR2 SYDVKM. The CDR3 loop reads CASSWIQARNTEAFF. The CDR3 DNA follows: TGTGCCAGCAGTTGGATCCAGGCCCGGAACACTGAAGCTTTCTTT.

This clone appeared many times. V gene TRBV7-2 combines with J gene TRBJ1-1, with no clear D. With 1 base removed from V and 11 bases from J, the gap between germline ends came to 11 bases. CDR1 is SGHTA and CDR2 is FQGNSA in the germline V gene. There are 12 residues in the CDR3. The CDR3 here is CASSLGAGEAFF. The CDR3 DNA reads as TGTGCCAGCAGCTTAGGGGCCGGGGAGGCTTTCTTT.

This sequence joins TRBV19 and TRBJ2-5; TRBD2 aligns across 7 bases. In germline, CDR1 is LNHDA, CDR2 SQIVND (reference sequence). CDR3 length equals 14 residues. V lost 5 bases, J lost 5 bases, and 8 bases stayed unmatched. The CDR3 DNA is TGTGCCAGTAGTCGGCAGGGAGGGATGGAGACCCAGTACTTC. This codes for CASSRQGGMETQYF.

This rearrangement joins TRBV2 to TRBJ2-7; possibly TRBD1 for D (6 bases). Per the germline V gene, CDR1 is SNHLY and CDR2 is FYNNEI. The V and J ends lost 6 bases and 2 bases respectively, with 17 bases between them. The CDR3 is 15 residues long. The CDR3 region has the DNA TGTGCCAGCAGCCCTGTAGACTGGGACACCTACGAGCAGTACTTC. Translating gives CASSPVDWDTYEQYF.

This chain uses TRBV2 with TRBJ1-5; 7 bases align to TRBD1. From germline, CDR1 is SNHLY and CDR2 FYNNEI. V shed 3 bases, J shed 1 base, and the junction held 3 bases outside the gene matches. The CDR3 has 15 residues. Written as DNA, the CDR3 is TGTGCCAGCAGTGACAGGGGGTCGAGCAATCAGCCCCAGCATTTT. Translation: CASSDRGSSNQPQHF.

The rearrangement links TRBV5-1 to TRBJ2-3; TRBD1 agrees at 9 bases. The CDR3 is made up of 19 amino acids. Germline lookup yields CDR1 SGHRS and CDR2 YFSETQ. V was pared by 4 bases and J by 0 bases, with 15 bases of the junction left unmatched. The CDR3 reads CASSSGRDRVLWSTDTQYF. In DNA, the CDR3 is TGCGCCAGCAGCAGCGGCAGGGACAGGGTGCTTTGGAGCACAGATACGCAGTATTTT.

The CDR3 region has the DNA TGTGCCAGCAGCCAAAGGACAGGGGCTGGAAACACCATATATTTT. Protein product: CASSQRTGAGNTIYF. The gene calls are TRBV14 and TRBJ1-3, with 9 bases that match TRBD1. V gave up 2 bases and J gave up 2 bases; unmatched junction bases: 1. Germline CDR1 is SGHDN and CDR2 is FVKESK. CDR3 length: 15 residues.

J is TRBJ2-3 and V is TRBV7-9, with 7 bases fitting TRBD1. Germline V lookup: CDR1 SEHNR, CDR2 FQNEAQ (reference sequence). The J segment lost 4 bases and the V segment lost 7 bases, leaving 8 bases of the junction unmatched. The CDR3 length is 14 residues. The DNA of the CDR3 is TGTGCCAGCATCCCGCGACAGGGCCCAGATACGCAGTATTTT. Its protein is CASIPRQGPDTQYF.

The rearrangement joins TRBV29-1 to TRBJ2-3; weak D call: TRBD2 (6 bases). Germline values: CDR1 SQVTM, CDR2 ANQGSEA. CDR3 length: 14 residues. V lost 7 bases and J 0 bases, leaving 14 bases between the germline ends. In DNA form, the CDR3 reads TGCAGCGCTCCACGGGCGGGAAGCACAGATACGCAGTATTTT. Protein: CSAPRAGSTDTQYF.